The clone carrying this TCR beta chain was counted between two and nine times. Its antigen remains unknown. TCRdb re-derived calls from the 5' RACE reads in MiXCR, one entry per CDR3 protein. Of about 180,000 distinct CDR3 sequences listed, roughly 10% are singletons. The data belong to a study of CD8 T cells in ankylosing spondylitis. General study points: Earlier literature documents some of the motif variants in reactive arthritis synovial fluid and blood. Enrichment of disease-linked clones was reportedly significant in matched ankylosing spondylitis synovial fluid.

The CDR3 consists of 13 residues. V was pared by 10 bases and J by 4 bases, with 13 bases between. Germline CDR1 and CDR2: MNHEY and SMNVEV (reference sequence). The clonotype originates from a female donor with ankylosing spondylitis or in good health (not recorded which). The sample comprised blood, either unsorted or a sorted T cell fraction (not recorded which). The chain employs TRBV27 and TRBJ2-2; possible D gene TRBD2, 5 bases. CDR3 loop: CATADSSTGELFF. CDR3 nucleotides: TGTGCCACCGCGGACTCTTCCACCGGGGAGCTGTTTTTT.